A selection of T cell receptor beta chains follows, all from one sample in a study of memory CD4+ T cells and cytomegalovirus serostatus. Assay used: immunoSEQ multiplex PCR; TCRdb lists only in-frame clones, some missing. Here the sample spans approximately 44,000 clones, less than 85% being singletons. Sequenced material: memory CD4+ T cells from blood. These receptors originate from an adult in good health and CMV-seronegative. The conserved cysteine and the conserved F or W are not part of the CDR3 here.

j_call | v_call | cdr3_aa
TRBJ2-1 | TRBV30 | AWSIQAGYYNEQF
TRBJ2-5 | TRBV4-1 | ASSQDGPSGATGETQY
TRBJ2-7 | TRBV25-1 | ASSPGTPPYEQY
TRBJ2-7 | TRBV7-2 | ASSLLKGSYEQY
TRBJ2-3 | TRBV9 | ASSGKLAGGTDTQY
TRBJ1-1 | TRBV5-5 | ASRGVLGTEAF
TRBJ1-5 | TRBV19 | ASSIIGGPNQPQH
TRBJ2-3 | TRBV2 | ASSGLTSGGADTQY
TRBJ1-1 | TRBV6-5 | ASMGAIFGTEAF
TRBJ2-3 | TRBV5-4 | ASSATSGGSGDTQY
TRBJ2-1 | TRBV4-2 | ASSDSWGGAEQF
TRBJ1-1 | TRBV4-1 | ASSQGLGSFLTEAF
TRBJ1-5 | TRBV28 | ASSLLGQNQPQH
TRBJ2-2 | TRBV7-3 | ASSSGYAGELF
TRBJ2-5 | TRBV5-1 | ASSSLASGGSETQY
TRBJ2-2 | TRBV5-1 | ASSLAGQGGTGELF
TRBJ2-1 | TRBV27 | ASGHDGGFDNEQF
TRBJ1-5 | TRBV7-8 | ASSSRWGVQPQH
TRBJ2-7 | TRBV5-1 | ASSLGQTSIYEQY
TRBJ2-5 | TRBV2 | ASSGSSGGEETQY
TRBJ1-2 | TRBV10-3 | AISAPGQGDGGYT
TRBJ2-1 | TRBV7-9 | ASSLGRGDYNEQF
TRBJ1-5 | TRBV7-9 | ASSKSGNQPQH
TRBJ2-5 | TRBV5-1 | ASSLWPRGGRQETQY